A single sample is the source of the 2 T cell receptor beta chains below, sequenced in a study of a mutant IDH1 vaccine in newly diagnosed glioma. Their target antigens are unknown. Time point defined: week 47, end of study. In the vaccine, a single dose held 300 ug of the mutant IDH1 20-mer peptide, along with topical imiquimod. Profiled with immunoSEQ multiplex PCR; TCRdb holds only in-frame clones, not every one. The data hold tens of thousands of clones, with approximately 84% observed a single time. The specimen comprised PBMCs, sampled from a glioma patient whose treatment included an IDH1 peptide vaccine. The receptors here all came from a young woman with glioma. Some clones in this sample may be carry-over from other donors' samples.

The genes are TRBV6-5 and TRBJ2-2, with 8 bases fitting TRBD1. Unmatched junction bases numbered 1, after V lost 4 bases and J lost 0 bases. This CDR3 contains 15 residues. From germline, CDR1 is MNHEY and CDR2 SVGAGI. The CDR3 reads CASSSGGANTGELFF. CDR3 in DNA: TGTGCCAGCAGTTCAGGGGGCGCGAACACCGGGGAGCTGTTTTTT.

This sequence joins TRBV6-5 and TRBJ2-2; TRBD1 is a possible D gene (5 bases). The CDR3 sequence is 15 residues long. CDR1 and CDR2 from the germline V gene are MNHEY and SVGAGI. The V gene lost 0 bases and the J gene lost 5 bases, with 10 bases spanning the gap. In DNA, the CDR3 is TGTGCCAGCAGTTACTCGGGGCAGCATACCGGGGAGCTGTTTTTT. This translates into CASSYSGQHTGELFF.